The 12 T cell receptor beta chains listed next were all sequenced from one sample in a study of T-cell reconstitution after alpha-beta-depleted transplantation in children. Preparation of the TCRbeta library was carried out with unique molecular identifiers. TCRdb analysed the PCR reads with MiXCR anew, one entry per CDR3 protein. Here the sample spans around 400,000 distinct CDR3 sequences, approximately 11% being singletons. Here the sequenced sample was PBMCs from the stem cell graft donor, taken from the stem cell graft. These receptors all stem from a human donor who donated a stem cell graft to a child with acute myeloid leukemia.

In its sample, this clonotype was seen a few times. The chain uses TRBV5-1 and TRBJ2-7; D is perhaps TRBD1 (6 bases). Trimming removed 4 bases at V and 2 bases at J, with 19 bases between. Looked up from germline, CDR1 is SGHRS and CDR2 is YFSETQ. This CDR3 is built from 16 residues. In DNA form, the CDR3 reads TGCGCCAGCAGCCTTGGATCGGCAGGGGTAACCTACGAGCAGTACTTC. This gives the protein CASSLGSAGVTYEQYF. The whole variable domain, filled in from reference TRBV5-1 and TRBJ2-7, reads KAGVTQTPRYLIKTRGQQVTLSCSPISGHRSVSWYQQTPGQGLQFLFEYFSETQRNKGNFPGRFSGRQFSNSRSEMNVSTLELGDSALYLCASSLGSAGVTYEQYFGPGTRLTVT.

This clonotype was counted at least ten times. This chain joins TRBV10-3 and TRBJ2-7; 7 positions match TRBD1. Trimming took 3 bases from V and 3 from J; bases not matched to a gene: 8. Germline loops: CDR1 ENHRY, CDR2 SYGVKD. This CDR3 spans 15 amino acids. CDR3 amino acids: CAISEGRGRGYEQYF. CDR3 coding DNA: TGTGCCATCAGTGAAGGAAGGGGGCGAGGCTACGAGCAGTACTTC.

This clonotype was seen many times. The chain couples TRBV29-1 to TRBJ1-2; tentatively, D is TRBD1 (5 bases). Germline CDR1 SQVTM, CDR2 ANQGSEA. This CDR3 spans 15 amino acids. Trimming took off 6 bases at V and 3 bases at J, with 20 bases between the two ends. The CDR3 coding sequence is TGCAGCGTCGAGGGGTCCCAGGATCTAGACTATGGCTACACCTTC. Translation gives CSVEGSQDLDYGYTF.

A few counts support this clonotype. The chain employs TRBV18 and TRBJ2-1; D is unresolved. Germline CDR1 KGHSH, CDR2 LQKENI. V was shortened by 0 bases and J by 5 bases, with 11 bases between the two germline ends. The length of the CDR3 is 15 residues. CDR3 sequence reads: CASSPPYGFDNEQFF. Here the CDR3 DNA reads TGTGCCAGCTCACCACCGTACGGCTTCGACAATGAGCAGTTCTTC.

The CDR3 sequence is CASSPNMRGGNYGYTF. The CDR3 DNA reads TGTGCCAGCAGCCCGAACATGCGGGGCGGAAACTATGGCTACACCTTC. This sequence joins TRBV11-2 and TRBJ1-2; a possible D gene is TRBD1 (5 bases). Germline-derived CDR1 and CDR2 are SGHAT and FQNNGV. Trimming removed 5 bases at V and 2 bases at J, with 18 bases between. The CDR3 runs to 16 residues. Together with reference TRBV11-2 and TRBJ1-2, the CDR3 gives the full variable domain: EAGVAQSPRYKIIEKRQSVAFWCNPISGHATLYWYQQILGQGPKLLIQFQNNGVVDDSQLPKDRFSAERLKGVDSTLKIQPAKLEDSAVYLCASSPNMRGGNYGYTFGSGTRLTVV.

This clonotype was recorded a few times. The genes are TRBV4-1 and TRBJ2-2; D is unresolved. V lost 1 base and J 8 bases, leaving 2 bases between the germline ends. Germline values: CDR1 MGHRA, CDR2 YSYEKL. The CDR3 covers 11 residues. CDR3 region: CASSQGGELFF. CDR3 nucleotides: TGCGCCAGCAGCCAAGGGGGGGAGCTGTTTTTT.

The CDR3 sequence is CASSRQTAPGTGELFF. The DNA of the CDR3 is TGTGCCAGCAGTCGCCAGACAGCCCCGGGGACCGGGGAGCTGTTTTTT. This sequence joins TRBV27 and TRBJ2-2; D could derive from TRBD1 or TRBD2 (5 bases each). V was pared by 5 bases and J by 5 bases, with 18 bases between. Germline V gene data show CDR1 as MNHEY and CDR2 as SMNVEV (reference sequence). The CDR3 length is 16 residues.

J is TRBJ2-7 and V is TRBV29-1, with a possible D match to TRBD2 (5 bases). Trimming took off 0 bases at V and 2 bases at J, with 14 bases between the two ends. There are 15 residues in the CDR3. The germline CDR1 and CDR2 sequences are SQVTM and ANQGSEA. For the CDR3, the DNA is TGCAGCGTTGAAGACGGCAGCGGCCCCGCCTACGAGCAGTACTTC. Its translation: CSVEDGSGPAYEQYF.

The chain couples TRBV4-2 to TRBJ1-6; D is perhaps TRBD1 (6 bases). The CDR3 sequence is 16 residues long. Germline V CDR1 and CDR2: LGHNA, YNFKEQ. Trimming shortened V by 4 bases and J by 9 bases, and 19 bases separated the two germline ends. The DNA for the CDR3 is TGTGCCAGCAGCCGAAACCACAGGGAGATTGGTTCACCCCTCCACTTT. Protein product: CASSRNHREIGSPLHF.

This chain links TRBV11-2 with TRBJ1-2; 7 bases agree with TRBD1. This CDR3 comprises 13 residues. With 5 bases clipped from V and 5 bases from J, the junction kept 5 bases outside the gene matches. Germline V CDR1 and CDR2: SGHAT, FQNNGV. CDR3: CASSRQGSYGYTF. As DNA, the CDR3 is TGTGCCAGCAGCCGACAGGGTAGTTATGGCTACACCTTC. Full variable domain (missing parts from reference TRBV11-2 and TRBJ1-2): EAGVAQSPRYKIIEKRQSVAFWCNPISGHATLYWYQQILGQGPKLLIQFQNNGVVDDSQLPKDRFSAERLKGVDSTLKIQPAKLEDSAVYLCASSRQGSYGYTFGSGTRLTVV.

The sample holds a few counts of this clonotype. The CDR3 is CSVGAGGGQPQHF. The DNA of the CDR3 is TGCAGCGTTGGAGCGGGGGGGGGTCAGCCCCAGCATTTT. The chain joins TRBV29-1 to TRBJ1-5; the D gene is possibly TRBD1 (5 bases). The CDR3 runs 13 residues. V was clipped by 4 bases and J by 6 bases, with 13 bases between them. CDR1 and CDR2 from the germline V gene are SQVTM and ANQGSEA.

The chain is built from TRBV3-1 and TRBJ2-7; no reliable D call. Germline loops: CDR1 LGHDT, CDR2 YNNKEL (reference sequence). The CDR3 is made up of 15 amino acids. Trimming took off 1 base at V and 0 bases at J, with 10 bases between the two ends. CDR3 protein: CASSQGVTPSYEQYF. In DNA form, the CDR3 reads TGTGCCAGCAGCCAAGGGGTGACTCCCTCCTACGAGCAGTACTTC.